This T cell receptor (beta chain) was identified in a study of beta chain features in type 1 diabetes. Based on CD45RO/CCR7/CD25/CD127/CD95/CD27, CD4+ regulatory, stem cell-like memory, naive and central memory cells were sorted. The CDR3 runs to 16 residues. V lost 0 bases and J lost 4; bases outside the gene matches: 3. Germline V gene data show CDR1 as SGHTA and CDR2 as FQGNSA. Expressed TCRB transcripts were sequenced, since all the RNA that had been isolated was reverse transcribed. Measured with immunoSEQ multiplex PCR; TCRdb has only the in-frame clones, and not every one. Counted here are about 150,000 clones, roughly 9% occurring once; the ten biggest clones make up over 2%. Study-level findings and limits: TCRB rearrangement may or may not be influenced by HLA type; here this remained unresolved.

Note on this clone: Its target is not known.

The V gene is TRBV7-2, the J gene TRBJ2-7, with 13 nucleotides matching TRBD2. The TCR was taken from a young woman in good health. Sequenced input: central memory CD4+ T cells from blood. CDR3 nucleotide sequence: TGTGCCAGCAGCTTAGCGCTACTAGCGGGAGGGTACGAGCAGTACTTC. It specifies CASSLALLAGGYEQYF.